This T cell receptor beta chain stems from a study of cytomegalovirus exposure and HLA in healthy donors. Across the study: An analysis done earlier identified about 120 million unique TCR beta sequences from about 179 million T cells. Study-level points and caveats: Most TCR sequences proved rare, with some public TCRs found in many donors. Some TCR beta chains (roughly 160 of them) were listed as cytomegalovirus-associated. Some V segments, TRBV6-2 and TRBV6-3 among them, were indistinguishable and were therefore excluded.

Comment on this clone: The antigen is unknown.

The germline CDR1 and CDR2 sequences are MNHEY and SMNVEV (reference sequence). Trimming pared 4 bases from V and 5 bases from J, leaving 11 bases between. This CDR3 has 13 amino acids. The PCR employed 60 Vbeta primers together with 13 Jbeta primers. The data were produced by immunoSEQ multiplex PCR, yet TCRdb's version contains in-frame clones alone and is incomplete. The data show under 200,000 clones, with just under 80% seen just once and 1.3% held by the top ten. The sequenced sample was PBMCs. The receptor was isolated from a woman aged 45 to 65 in good health and CMV-seronegative. V gene TRBV27 combines with J gene TRBJ1-2; D might be TRBD1 (6 bases). This chain's CDR3 is CASSSRQGYGYTF. The CDR3 DNA reads as TGTGCCAGCAGTTCGCGGCAGGGGTATGGCTACACCTTC.